One and the same sample provided the 29 T cell receptor beta chains below, sequenced in a study of Graves' ophthalmopathy and Graves' hyperthyroidism (dated by TCRdb to 2016 to 2019). For sequencing, an Illumina HiSeq 2000 was employed. For repertoire sequencing, TCR beta CDR3 regions were amplified from RNA transcripts. HTBI primers and the Qiagen OneStep RT-PCR kit were used in a first-round RT-PCR, which was followed by a second-round multiplex PCR, size selection and purification. The public reads were quality trimmed at Q25 with fastp and then assembled into clones with MiXCR by TCRdb, keeping productive beta chains. Entries that share a CDR3 protein sequence are merged under the most common genes and DNA. Here the sample has roughly 610,000 distinct CDR3 sequences; approximately 21% occur a single time. Jointly, the top ten make up approximately 6.9% of the sample. The specimen was peripheral blood. All receptors derive from a woman aged 18-30 years with stable Graves' hyperthyroidism. Some clones in this sample may be carry-over from other donors' samples. Donor details come from another sample of the same person, matched by shared clones.

The chain is built from TRBV6-1 and TRBJ2-7; 7 bases are a match to TRBD1. The CDR3 runs 11 residues. V was clipped by 4 bases and J by 10 bases; unmatched bases: 4. CDR1 is MNHNS, CDR2 SASEGT, per germline. For the CDR3, the DNA is TGTGCCAGCAGTGTTTCAGGGGGTCAGTACTTC. This encodes CASSVSGGQYF.

This clonotype occurred many times. V is TRBV24-1 and J is TRBJ2-2; either TRBD1 or TRBD2 may supply D (5 bases each). V lost 6 bases, J lost 0 bases, and 13 bases lay in between. The CDR3 is made up of 16 amino acids. The germline gives CDR1 KGHDR, CDR2 SFDVKD. CDR3: CATSSRDAANTGELFF. The DNA of the CDR3 is TGTGCCACCAGTTCCCGGGACGCCGCGAACACCGGGGAGCTGTTTTTT.

This clonotype was detected ten times or more. This CDR3 reads CASSYRSSGANVLTF. The CDR3 DNA reads TGTGCCAGCAGTTACAGGAGCTCTGGGGCCAACGTCCTGACTTTC. The chain couples TRBV6-2 or TRBV6-3 to TRBJ2-6; unclear D gene. The V end was cut by 2 bases, the J end by 0 bases, with 5 bases between. This CDR3 is 15 amino acids long. From germline, CDR1 is MNHEY and CDR2 SVGEGT.

This clonotype was seen many times. The CDR3, as DNA: TGTGCCAGCAGTAAGGTTGGGTACACCCTAGCTAGAGAGACCCAGTACTTC. Translation: CASSKVGYTLARETQYF. The chain joins TRBV6-1 to TRBJ2-5; possibly TRBD2 for D (5 bases). Trimming took off 5 bases at V and 4 bases at J, with 23 bases between the two ends. This CDR3 is built from 17 residues. The germline gives CDR1 MNHNS, CDR2 SASEGT.

Many counts were recorded for this clonotype. The CDR3 sequence: CASANLSYEQYF. CDR3 in DNA: TGTGCCAGCGCAAACCTATCCTACGAGCAGTACTTC. This chain joins TRBV6-2 or TRBV6-3 and TRBJ2-7; no clear D. Germline V CDR1 and CDR2: MNHEY, SVGEGT. The CDR3 spans 12 residues. Trimming took off 8 bases at V and 1 base at J, with 9 bases between the two ends.

This clonotype was observed at least ten times. This chain connects TRBV6-6 to TRBJ1-1; weak D call: TRBD1 (5 bases). V lost 2 bases, J lost 0 bases, and 10 bases lay in between. The germline V gene encodes CDR1 MNHNY and CDR2 SVGAGI (reference sequence). This CDR3 spans 15 amino acids. The CDR3 protein is CASSYVGLMNTEAFF. CDR3 nucleotides: TGTGCCAGCAGTTACGTGGGGCTCATGAACACTGAAGCTTTCTTT.

This clonotype was recorded many times. The chain uses TRBV19 and TRBJ1-2, with D hard to call. This CDR3 has 13 residues. The V and J ends lost 3 bases and 0 bases respectively, with 5 bases between them. The germline V gene has CDR1 LNHDA and CDR2 SQIVND (reference sequence). CDR3 protein: CASSIQANYGYTF. The CDR3 DNA reads TGTGCCAGTAGTATTCAAGCTAACTATGGCTACACCTTC.

Many counts were recorded for this clonotype. V gene TRBV20-1 combines with J gene TRBJ2-7; 10 nucleotides agree with TRBD2. From germline, CDR1 is DFQATT and CDR2 SNEGSKA (reference sequence). The CDR3 contains 13 residues. The V segment lost 5 bases and the J segment 1 base; nucleotides outside the gene matches: 2. CDR3 region: CSASGLASYEQYF. The CDR3 bases are TGCAGTGCTTCGGGACTAGCGTCCTACGAGCAGTACTTC.

This clonotype was counted ten times or more. This chain links TRBV19 with TRBJ1-2; maybe TRBD1 (6 bases). The length of the CDR3 is 14 residues. From germline, CDR1 is LNHDA and CDR2 SQIVND (reference sequence). V lost 2 bases to trimming and J lost 7 bases, with 14 bases between them. CDR3 protein: CASSIPLDSRGYTF. DNA of the CDR3: TGTGCCAGTAGTATACCCTTGGACAGCCGTGGCTACACCTTC.

This clonotype was seen many times. DNA of the CDR3: TGTGCCAGCAGTTTAGTCACCGGGGAGCTGTTTTTT. This sequence encodes CASSLVTGELFF. The chain couples TRBV12-3 or TRBV12-4 to TRBJ2-2; D gene uncertain. The CDR3 loop spans 12 amino acids. Trimming took off 1 base at V and 4 bases at J, with 1 base between the two ends.

This clonotype was seen repeatedly, ten times or more. This chain links TRBV6-2 or TRBV6-3 with TRBJ1-1; D perhaps matches TRBD1 (5 bases). The CDR3 has 17 residues. Per germline, CDR1 MNHEY and CDR2 SVGEGT. Trimming shortened V by 4 bases and J by 7 bases, and 25 bases separated the two germline ends. The CDR3 loop reads CASSSWWEPGHSGEAFF. The CDR3 DNA sequence: TGTGCCAGCAGTTCTTGGTGGGAACCTGGACACTCTGGTGAAGCTTTCTTT.

This clonotype has a handful of counts. The rearrangement uses TRBV13 and TRBJ2-2, with no clear D. Trimming stripped 5 bases from V and 4 bases from J, with 11 bases between. The CDR3 loop spans 14 amino acids. Germline V gives CDR1 PRHDT, CDR2 FYEKMQ (reference sequence). CDR3 in DNA: TGTGCCAGCAGCCCCCCGACTTCCACCGGGGAGCTGTTTTTT. This encodes CASSPPTSTGELFF.

This clonotype was seen repeatedly, ten times or more. The chain couples TRBV4-1 to TRBJ1-2; 7 nucleotides agree with TRBD1. Germline loops: CDR1 MGHRA, CDR2 YSYEKL. The V segment lost 1 base and the J segment 9 bases; nucleotides outside the gene matches: 14. The CDR3 length is 16 residues. The CDR3 protein is CASSQGLGTEIWSYTF. Here the CDR3 DNA reads TGCGCCAGCAGCCAAGGTTTAGGGACAGAGATATGGAGCTACACCTTC.

As for this clonotype: Being one base from a much bigger clone, this may be a read error. The rearrangement joins TRBV7-9 to TRBJ1-6; no firm D call. Germline V CDR1 and CDR2: SEHNR, FQNEAQ (reference sequence). This CDR3 comprises 17 residues. With 2 bases removed from V and 7 bases from J, the gap between germline ends came to 18 bases. DNA for the CDR3: TGTGCCAGCAGCTTATATTCGCCGGGATCAGAAAATTCACCCCTCCACTTT. Its translation: CASSLYSPGSENSPLHF.

This chain connects TRBV5-1 to TRBJ1-5; D is unclear. The CDR3 consists of 15 residues. CDR1 SGHRS and CDR2 YFSETQ come from the germline V gene. Trimming cost V 1 base and J 3 bases, with 11 bases left between them. The CDR3: CASSLTGSINQPQHF. The CDR3 DNA is TGCGCCAGCAGCTTGACCGGGTCGATCAATCAGCCCCAGCATTTT.

This clonotype was seen at least ten times. V usage is TRBV7-2 and J usage is TRBJ2-7; D gene unclear. CDR3 size: 15 residues. Germline V CDR1 and CDR2: SGHTA, FQGNSA. V was shortened by 5 bases and J by 2 bases, with 16 bases between the two germline ends. This CDR3 reads CASSAPGVGPYEQYF. The CDR3 region has the DNA TGTGCCAGCAGCGCCCCCGGAGTAGGCCCCTACGAGCAGTACTTC.

This clonotype was picked up many times. The chain has TRBV18 and TRBJ1-1; D may be TRBD1 (6 bases). V gave up 3 bases and J gave up 5 bases, with 16 bases separating them. Looked up from germline, CDR1 is KGHSH and CDR2 is LQKENI. This CDR3 contains 15 residues. The CDR3 DNA sequence: TGTGCCAGCTCACCGTCGAGGGGGGAAGGGACTGAAGCTTTCTTT. Its protein product is CASSPSRGEGTEAFF.

Worth noting for this clonotype: This may come from a read error, since a much larger clone is one base off. This rearrangement joins TRBV6-2 or TRBV6-3 to TRBJ2-2; D unresolved. The germline CDR1 and CDR2 sequences are MNHEY and SVGEGT. This CDR3 comprises 12 residues. The CDR3 spells CASTPRSQELCF. As DNA, the CDR3 is TGTGCCAGCACCCCCAGGAGCCAGGAGCTGTGTTTT.

This clonotype came up many times. The chain combines TRBV13 with TRBJ2-7; D is unclear. Germline loops: CDR1 PRHDT, CDR2 FYEKMQ (reference sequence). CDR3 length: 12 amino acids. The V end was cut by 5 bases, the J end by 2 bases, with 7 bases between. The CDR3 sequence: CASSTRTYEQYF. In DNA, the CDR3 is TGTGCCAGCAGCACACGAACCTACGAGCAGTACTTC. The entire variable domain, with the rest obtained from reference TRBV13 and TRBJ2-7, is as follows: AAGVIQSPRHLIKEKRETATLKCYPIPRHDTVYWYQQGPGQDPQFLISFYEKMQSDKGSIPDRFSAQQFSDYHSELNMSSLELGDSALYFCASSTRTYEQYFGPGTRLTVT.

In this sample, this clonotype turned up many times. The genes are TRBV6-5 and TRBJ1-2; D perhaps matches TRBD1 (5 bases). Germline V gene data show CDR1 as MNHEY and CDR2 as SVGAGI. The CDR3 totals 14 residues. V lost 5 bases and J 3 bases, leaving 13 bases between the germline ends. CDR3 bases: TGTGCCAGCAGTATCGACAGATCCTACTATGGCTACACCTTC. As protein: CASSIDRSYYGYTF.

CDR3 sequence: CASSSRGYQYF. CDR3 bases: TGTGCCAGCAGTTCCCGGGGGTACCAGTACTTC. The chain carries TRBV28 and TRBJ2-5; perhaps TRBD2 as D (6 bases). Germline V gene sequence: CDR1 MDHEN, CDR2 SYDVKM. There are 11 residues in the CDR3. The ends were cut back, 4 bases at V and 10 bases at J, with 10 bases in the middle.

In its sample, this clonotype was seen many times. The chain uses TRBV5-5 and TRBJ1-1; 8 bases fit TRBD1. CDR1 and CDR2 (germline): SGHKS, YYEKEE (reference sequence). CDR3 length equals 13 residues. Trimming at V came to 4 bases and at J to 4 bases, leaving 3 bases not matched to a gene. The CDR3 nucleotides read TGTGCCAGCAGCGTTACAGGGGGCACTGAAGCTTTCTTT. Translation: CASSVTGGTEAFF.

This clonotype was observed at least ten times. The V gene is TRBV2, the J gene TRBJ2-2; D possibly corresponds to TRBD1 (6 bases). CDR1 and CDR2 (germline): SNHLY, FYNNEI. The V gene lost 1 base and the J gene lost 7 bases, with 13 bases spanning the gap. The CDR3 runs to 15 residues. CDR3 sequence (DNA): TGTGCCAGCAGTGAAGAATACACAGGGATCGGGGAGCTGTTTTTT. Translating gives CASSEEYTGIGELFF.

This clonotype has at least ten counts. The V call is TRBV27, the J call TRBJ2-7; D is unresolved. Germline lookup yields CDR1 MNHEY and CDR2 SMNVEV (reference sequence). Deletions cut 6 bases from V and 0 bases from J, with 12 bases between. The CDR3 sequence is 14 residues long. The CDR3 sequence: CASRWTLSSYEQYF. The DNA of the CDR3 is TGTGCCAGCAGGTGGACCCTTAGCTCCTACGAGCAGTACTTC.

V usage is TRBV25-1 and J usage is TRBJ1-5; possibly TRBD1 for D (5 bases). The CDR3 spans 15 residues. Trimming cost V 2 bases and J 1 base, with 9 bases left between them. Germline CDR1 and CDR2: MGHDK and SYGVNS. As DNA, the CDR3 is TGTGCCAGCAGTGAACGTGCAGGGAGCAATCAGCCCCAGCATTTT. Translated, it gives CASSERAGSNQPQHF. Together with reference TRBV25-1 and TRBJ1-5, the CDR3 gives the full variable domain: EADIYQTPRYLVIGTGKKITLECSQTMGHDKMYWYQQDPGMELHLIHYSYGVNSTEKGDLSSESTVSRIRTEHFPLTLESARPSHTSQYLCASSERAGSNQPQHFGDGTRLSIL.

This clonotype was picked up one time. This chain's CDR3 is CASSYDLGYEQYF. The CDR3 DNA reads as TGTGCCAGCAGTTACGACCTGGGCTACGAGCAGTACTTC. V is TRBV6-5 and J is TRBJ2-7; D gene uncertain. Trimming removed 2 bases from V and 3 bases from J, with 8 bases in between. The CDR3 extends over 13 amino acids. Per germline, CDR1 MNHEY and CDR2 SVGAGI.

This clonotype was counted ten times or more. The chain joins TRBV7-2 to TRBJ1-5, with D uncertain. Germline CDR1 reads SGHTA; CDR2 reads FQGNSA. V was shortened by 5 bases and J by 6 bases, with 17 bases between the two germline ends. CDR3 length: 15 amino acids. The DNA of the CDR3 is TGTGCCAGCAGCCAACTCCCCAGCGGCGGTCAGCCCCAGCATTTT. As protein: CASSQLPSGGQPQHF.

This clonotype was seen at least ten times. This chain links TRBV7-8 with TRBJ2-5; D possibly uses TRBD1 or TRBD2 (6 bases each). The CDR3 is 16 residues long. Germline V gene data show CDR1 as SGHVS and CDR2 as FQNEAQ. Trimming took 2 bases from V and 5 from J, leaving 18 bases between them. The CDR3 region has the DNA TGTGCCAGCAGCTTACATGACGGGGGCTTCGGTGAGACCCAGTACTTC. Translating it yields CASSLHDGGFGETQYF.

This clonotype was detected ten times or more. CDR3 DNA: TGCAGTGCTTCGTTGGGACCAGAGCGGGGGAAGCAGTACTTC. Residues: CSASLGPERGKQYF. The chain has TRBV20-1 and TRBJ2-7; TRBD2 matches 8 bases. The germline V gene encodes CDR1 DFQATT and CDR2 SNEGSKA (reference sequence). The J segment lost 8 bases and the V segment lost 5 bases, leaving 14 bases of the junction unmatched. This CDR3 is 14 amino acids long.